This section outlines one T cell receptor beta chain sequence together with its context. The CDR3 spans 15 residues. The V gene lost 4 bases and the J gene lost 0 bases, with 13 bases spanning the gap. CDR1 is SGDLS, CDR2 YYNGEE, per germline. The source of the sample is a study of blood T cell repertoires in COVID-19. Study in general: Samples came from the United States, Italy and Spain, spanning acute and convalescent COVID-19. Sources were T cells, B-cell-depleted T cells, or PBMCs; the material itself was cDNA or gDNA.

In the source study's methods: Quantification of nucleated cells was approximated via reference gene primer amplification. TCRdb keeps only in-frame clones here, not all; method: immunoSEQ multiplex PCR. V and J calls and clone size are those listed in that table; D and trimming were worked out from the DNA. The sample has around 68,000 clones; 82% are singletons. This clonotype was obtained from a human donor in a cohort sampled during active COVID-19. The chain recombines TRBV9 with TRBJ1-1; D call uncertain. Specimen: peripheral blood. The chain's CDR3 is CASSLAPGMNTEAFF. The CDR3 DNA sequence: TGTGCCAGCAGCCTTGCTCCGGGGATGAACACTGAAGCTTTCTTT.